This T cell receptor (beta chain) was retrieved from a study of CXCR3-negative and CXCR3-positive naive CD8 T cells. Study conclusions and caveats: Naive CXCR3-positive and CXCR3-negative cells shared TRBV-TRBJ usage; memory cells diverged. No difference in surface CD5 was seen between naive subsets, and TCR strength was inferred from TRB CDR3 properties. Both naive subsets had comparably high diversity; memory CD8+ cells much lower.

A note on this clonotype: Its target is unknown.

5' RACE that incorporated UMI labels was used to prepare the TRB cDNA libraries. From the 5' RACE reads, TCRdb lists one entry per CDR3 protein and no DNA. In total, the table holds some 48,000 distinct CDR3 sequences. This CDR3 has 16 amino acids. Germline V gene lookup returns CDR1 LGHNA and CDR2 YSLEER. The sequencing input was naive CXCR3- CD8+ T cells from blood. Subset reported: CD45RO-CCR7+CD27+CD95- naive CD8+ T cells lacking CXCR3 (TNR3-). The V gene is TRBV4-3, the J gene TRBJ1-1; checking the TCRdb D call of TRBD1 is not possible without DNA. The source of this sequence is a human donor in good health. Some clones in this sample may be carry-over from other donors' samples. CDR3 loop: CASSQERQGWNTEAFF.